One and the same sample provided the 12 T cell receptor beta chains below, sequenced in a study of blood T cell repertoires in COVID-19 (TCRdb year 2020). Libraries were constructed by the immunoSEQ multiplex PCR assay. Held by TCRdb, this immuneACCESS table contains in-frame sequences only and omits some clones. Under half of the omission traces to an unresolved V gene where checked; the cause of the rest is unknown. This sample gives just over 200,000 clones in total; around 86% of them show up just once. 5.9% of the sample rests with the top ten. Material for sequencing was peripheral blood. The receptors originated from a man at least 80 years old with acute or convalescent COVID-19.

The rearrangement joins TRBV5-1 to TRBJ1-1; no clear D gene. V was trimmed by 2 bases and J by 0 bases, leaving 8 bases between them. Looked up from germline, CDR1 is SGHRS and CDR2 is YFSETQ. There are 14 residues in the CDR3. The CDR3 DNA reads TGCGCCAGCAGCTTAACATATCTGAACACTGAAGCTTTCTTT. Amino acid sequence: CASSLTYLNTEAFF.

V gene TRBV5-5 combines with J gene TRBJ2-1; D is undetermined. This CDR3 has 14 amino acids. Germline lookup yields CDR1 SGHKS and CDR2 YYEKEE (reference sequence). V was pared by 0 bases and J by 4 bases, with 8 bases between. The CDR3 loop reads CASSLVQKYNEQFF. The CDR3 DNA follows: TGTGCCAGCAGCTTGGTACAGAAATACAATGAGCAGTTCTTC. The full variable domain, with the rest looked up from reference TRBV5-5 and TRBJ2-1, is DAGVTQSPTHLIKTRGQQVTLRCSPISGHKSVSWYQQVLGQGPQFIFQYYEKEERGRGNFPDRFSARQFPNYSSELNVNALLLGDSALYLCASSLVQKYNEQFFGPGTRLTVL.

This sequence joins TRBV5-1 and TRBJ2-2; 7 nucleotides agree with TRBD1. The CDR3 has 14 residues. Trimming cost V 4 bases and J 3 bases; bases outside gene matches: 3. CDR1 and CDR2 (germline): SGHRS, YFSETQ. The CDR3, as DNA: TGCGCCAGCAGCGTACAGGGGTACACCGGGGAGCTGTTTTTT. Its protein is CASSVQGYTGELFF.

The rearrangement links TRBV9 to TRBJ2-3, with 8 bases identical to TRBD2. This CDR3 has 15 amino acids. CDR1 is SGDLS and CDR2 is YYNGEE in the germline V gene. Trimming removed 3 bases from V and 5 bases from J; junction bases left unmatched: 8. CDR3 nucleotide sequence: TGTGCCAGCAGCGCGGTTAGCGGGACCCGAGATACGCAGTATTTT. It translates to CASSAVSGTRDTQYF.

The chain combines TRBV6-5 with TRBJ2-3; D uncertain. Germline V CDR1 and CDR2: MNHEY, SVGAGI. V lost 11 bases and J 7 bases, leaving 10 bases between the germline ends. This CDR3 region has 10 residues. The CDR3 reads CACGVYTQYF. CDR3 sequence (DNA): TGTGCCTGCGGCGTATATACGCAGTATTTT.

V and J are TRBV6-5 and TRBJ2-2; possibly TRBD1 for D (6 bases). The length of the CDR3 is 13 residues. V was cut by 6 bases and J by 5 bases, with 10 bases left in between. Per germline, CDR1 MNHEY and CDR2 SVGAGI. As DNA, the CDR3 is TGTGCCAGCAGACAGGGTAGTACCGGGGAGCTGTTTTTT. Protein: CASRQGSTGELFF.

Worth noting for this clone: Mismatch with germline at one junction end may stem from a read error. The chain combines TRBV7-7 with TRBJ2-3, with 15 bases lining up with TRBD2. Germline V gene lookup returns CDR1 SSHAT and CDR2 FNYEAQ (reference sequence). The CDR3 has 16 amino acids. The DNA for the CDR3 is TGTGCTAGCAGCCTAGGGACTAGCGGGAGGACAGATACGCAGTATTTT. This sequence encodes CASSLGTSGRTDTQYF.

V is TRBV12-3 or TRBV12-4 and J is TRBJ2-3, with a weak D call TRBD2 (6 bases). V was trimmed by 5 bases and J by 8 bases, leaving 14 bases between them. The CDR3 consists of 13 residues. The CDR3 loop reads CASSPRRAATQYF. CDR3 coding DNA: TGTGCCAGCAGTCCAAGGAGGGCGGCTACGCAGTATTTT.

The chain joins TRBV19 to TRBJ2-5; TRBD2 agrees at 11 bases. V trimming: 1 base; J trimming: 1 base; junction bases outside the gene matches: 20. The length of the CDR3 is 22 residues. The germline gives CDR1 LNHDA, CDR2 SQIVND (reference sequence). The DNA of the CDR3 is TGTGCCAGTAGTATAGGCCCCACGGGACGGAGTGGACTAGCGGGTATCCAAGAGACCCAGTACTTC. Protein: CASSIGPTGRSGLAGIQETQYF.

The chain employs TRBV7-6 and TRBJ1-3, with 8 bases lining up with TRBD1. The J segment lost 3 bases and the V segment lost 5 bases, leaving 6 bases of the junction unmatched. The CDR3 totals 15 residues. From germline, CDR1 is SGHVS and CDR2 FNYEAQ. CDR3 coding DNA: TGTGCCAGCAGCCCCTCGACAGGGGTTGGAAACACCATATATTTT. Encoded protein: CASSPSTGVGNTIYF.

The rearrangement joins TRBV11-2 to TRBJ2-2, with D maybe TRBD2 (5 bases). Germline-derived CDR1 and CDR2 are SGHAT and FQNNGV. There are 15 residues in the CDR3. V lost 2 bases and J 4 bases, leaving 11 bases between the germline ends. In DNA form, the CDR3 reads TGTGCCAGCAGCTTAATGGGGAGAGGCACCGGGGAGCTGTTTTTT. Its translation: CASSLMGRGTGELFF.

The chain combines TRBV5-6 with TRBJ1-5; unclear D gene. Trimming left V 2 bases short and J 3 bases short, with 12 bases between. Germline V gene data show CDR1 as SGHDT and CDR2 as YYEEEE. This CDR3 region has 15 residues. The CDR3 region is CASSLGGILNQPQHF. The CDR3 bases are TGTGCCAGCAGCTTAGGCGGAATACTCAATCAGCCCCAGCATTTT.